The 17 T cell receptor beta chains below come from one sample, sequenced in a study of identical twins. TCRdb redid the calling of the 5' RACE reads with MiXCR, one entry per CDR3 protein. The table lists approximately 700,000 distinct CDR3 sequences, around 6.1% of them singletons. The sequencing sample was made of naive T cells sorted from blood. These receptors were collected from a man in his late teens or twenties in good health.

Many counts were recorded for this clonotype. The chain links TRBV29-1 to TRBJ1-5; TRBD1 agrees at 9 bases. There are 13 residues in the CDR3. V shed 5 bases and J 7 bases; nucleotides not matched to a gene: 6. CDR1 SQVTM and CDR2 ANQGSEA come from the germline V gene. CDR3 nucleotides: TGCAGCGTTTTCACAGGGGGCGGCCAGCCCCAGCATTTT. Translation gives CSVFTGGGQPQHF. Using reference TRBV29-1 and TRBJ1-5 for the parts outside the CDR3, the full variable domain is SAVISQKPSRDICQRGTSLTIQCQVDSQVTMMFWYRQQPGQSLTLIATANQGSEATYESGFVIDKFPISRPNLTFSTLTVSNMSPEDSSIYLCSVFTGGGQPQHFGDGTRLSIL.

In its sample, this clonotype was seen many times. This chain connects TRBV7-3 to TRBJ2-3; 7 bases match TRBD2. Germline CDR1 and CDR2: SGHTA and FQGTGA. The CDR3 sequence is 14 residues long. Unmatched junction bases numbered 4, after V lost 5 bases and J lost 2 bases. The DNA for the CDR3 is TGTGCCAGCAGCGCTAGCGGAGTCACAGATACGCAGTATTTT. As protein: CASSASGVTDTQYF.

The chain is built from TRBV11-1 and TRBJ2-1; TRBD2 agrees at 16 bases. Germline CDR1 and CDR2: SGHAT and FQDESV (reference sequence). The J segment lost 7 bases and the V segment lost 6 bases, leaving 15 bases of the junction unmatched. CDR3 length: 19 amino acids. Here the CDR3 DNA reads TGTGCCAGCAGATTACCGGGACTAGCGGGAGGGCAATTGAAAAATGAGCAGTTCTTC. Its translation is CASRLPGLAGGQLKNEQFF.

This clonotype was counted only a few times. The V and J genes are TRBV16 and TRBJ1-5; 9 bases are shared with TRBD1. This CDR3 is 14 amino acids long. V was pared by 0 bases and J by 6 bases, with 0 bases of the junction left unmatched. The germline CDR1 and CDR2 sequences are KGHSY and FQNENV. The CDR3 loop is CASSQSGQGQPQHF. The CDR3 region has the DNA TGTGCCAGCAGCCAATCGGGACAGGGTCAGCCCCAGCATTTT.

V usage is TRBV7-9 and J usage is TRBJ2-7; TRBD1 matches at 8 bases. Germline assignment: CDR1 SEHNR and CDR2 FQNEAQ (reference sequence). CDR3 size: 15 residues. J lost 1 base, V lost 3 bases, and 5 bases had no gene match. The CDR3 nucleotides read TGTGCCAGCAGCTTGACAGGGGTGGGGTCCTACGAGCAGTACGTC. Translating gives CASSLTGVGSYEQYV.

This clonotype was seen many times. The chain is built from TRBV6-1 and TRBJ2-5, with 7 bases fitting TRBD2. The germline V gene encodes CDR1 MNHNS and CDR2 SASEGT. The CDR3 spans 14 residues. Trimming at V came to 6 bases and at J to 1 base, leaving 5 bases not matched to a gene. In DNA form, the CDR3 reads TGTGCCAGCAGCCGCGGGAGTCTCCAAGAGACCCAGTACTTC. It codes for CASSRGSLQETQYF.

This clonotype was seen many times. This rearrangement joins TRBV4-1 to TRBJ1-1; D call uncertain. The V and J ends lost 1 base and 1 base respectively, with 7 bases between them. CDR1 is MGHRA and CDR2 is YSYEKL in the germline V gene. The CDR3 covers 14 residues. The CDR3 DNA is TGCGCCAGCAGCCAAGGACGGGGGAACACTGAAGCTTTCTTT. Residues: CASSQGRGNTEAFF.

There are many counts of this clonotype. CDR3 sequence: CSAQQGQINTEAFF. The CDR3 DNA follows: TGCAGTGCCCAACAAGGACAGATTAACACTGAAGCTTTCTTT. The rearrangement links TRBV20-1 to TRBJ1-1, with D perhaps TRBD1 (6 bases). This CDR3 comprises 14 residues. V was trimmed by 6 bases and J by 2 bases, leaving 16 bases between them. CDR1 and CDR2 from the germline V gene are DFQATT and SNEGSKA (reference sequence).

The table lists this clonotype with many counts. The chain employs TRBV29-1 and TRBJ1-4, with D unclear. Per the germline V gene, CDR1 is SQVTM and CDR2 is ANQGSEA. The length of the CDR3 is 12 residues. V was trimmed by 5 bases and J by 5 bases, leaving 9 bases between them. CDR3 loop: CSVRLGNEKLFF. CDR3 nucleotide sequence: TGCAGCGTTCGGTTGGGCAATGAAAAACTGTTTTTT.

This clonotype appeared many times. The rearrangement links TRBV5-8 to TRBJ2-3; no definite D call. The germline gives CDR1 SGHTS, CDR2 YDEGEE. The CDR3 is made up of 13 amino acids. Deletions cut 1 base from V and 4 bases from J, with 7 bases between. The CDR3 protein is CASSLPPADTQYF. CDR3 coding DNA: TGTGCCAGCAGCTTGCCTCCAGCAGATACGCAGTATTTT.

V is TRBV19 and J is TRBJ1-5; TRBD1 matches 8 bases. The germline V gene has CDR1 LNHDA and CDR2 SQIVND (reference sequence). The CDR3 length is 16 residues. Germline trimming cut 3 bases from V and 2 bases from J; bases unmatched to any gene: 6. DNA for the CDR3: TGTGCCAGTAGTATCCTCAGGGGACAGGGCAATCAGCCCCAGCATTTT. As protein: CASSILRGQGNQPQHF. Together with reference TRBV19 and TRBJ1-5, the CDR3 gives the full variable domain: DGGITQSPKYLFRKEGQNVTLSCEQNLNHDAMYWYRQDPGQGLRLIYYSQIVNDFQKGDIAEGYSVSREKKESFPLTVTSAQKNPTAFYLCASSILRGQGNQPQHFGDGTRLSIL.

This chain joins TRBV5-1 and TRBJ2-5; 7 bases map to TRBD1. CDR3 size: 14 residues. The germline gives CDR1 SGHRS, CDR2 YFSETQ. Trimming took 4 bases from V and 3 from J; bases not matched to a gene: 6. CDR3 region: CASSGRDSEETQYF. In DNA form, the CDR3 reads TGCGCCAGCAGCGGCCGGGACAGCGAAGAGACCCAGTACTTC.

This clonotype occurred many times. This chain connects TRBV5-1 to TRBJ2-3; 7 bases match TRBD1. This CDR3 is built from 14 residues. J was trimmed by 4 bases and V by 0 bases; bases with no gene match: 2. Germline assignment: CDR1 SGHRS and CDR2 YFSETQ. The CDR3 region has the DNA TGCGCCAGCAGCTTGGATCAGGGGGCAGATACGCAGTATTTT. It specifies CASSLDQGADTQYF.

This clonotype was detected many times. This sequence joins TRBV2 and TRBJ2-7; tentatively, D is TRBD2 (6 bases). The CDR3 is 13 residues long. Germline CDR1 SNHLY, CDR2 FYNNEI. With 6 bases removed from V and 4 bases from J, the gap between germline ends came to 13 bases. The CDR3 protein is CASRGPSDYEQYV. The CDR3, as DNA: TGTGCCAGCAGAGGGCCTAGCGATTACGAGCAGTACGTC.

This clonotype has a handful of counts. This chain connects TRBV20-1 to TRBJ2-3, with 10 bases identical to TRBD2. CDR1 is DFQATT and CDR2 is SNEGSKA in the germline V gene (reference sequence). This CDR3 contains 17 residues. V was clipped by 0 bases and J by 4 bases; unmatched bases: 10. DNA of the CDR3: TGCAGTGCTAGAGATCAATCTAGCGGGAGAATTGCAGATACGCAGTATTTT. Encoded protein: CSARDQSSGRIADTQYF.

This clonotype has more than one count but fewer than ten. For the CDR3, the DNA is TGTGCCAGCAGTGCACAAGCGGGACCTAATTACGAGCAGTACTTC. It encodes CASSAQAGPNYEQYF. The V and J genes are TRBV2 and TRBJ2-7; 7 bases match TRBD2. This CDR3 spans 15 amino acids. V shed 4 bases, J shed 4 bases, and the junction held 10 bases outside the gene matches. In germline, CDR1 is SNHLY, CDR2 FYNNEI.

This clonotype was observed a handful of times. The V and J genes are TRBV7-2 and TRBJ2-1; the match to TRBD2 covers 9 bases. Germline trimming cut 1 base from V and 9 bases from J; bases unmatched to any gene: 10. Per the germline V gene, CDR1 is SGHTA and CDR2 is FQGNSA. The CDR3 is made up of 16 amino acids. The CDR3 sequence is CASSLGAGTSMGEQFF. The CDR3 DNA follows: TGTGCCAGCAGCTTAGGGGCTGGGACTAGCATGGGTGAGCAGTTCTTC.